The 30 T cell receptor beta chains below come from one sample, sequenced in a study of T cell responses to AZD1222 COVID-19 vaccine. Data came from immunoSEQ multiplex PCR; TCRdb stores just in-frame clones and leaves some out. Among 200,000 to 250,000 clones, 85% to 95% were seen once, and the ten largest hold roughly 1%. The sample consisted of peripheral blood, taken on day 0 of MenACWY control vaccination. Receptors originate from an adult in good health.

This chain uses TRBV6-6 with TRBJ1-1; 8 nucleotides line up with TRBD1. V shed 6 bases and J 4 bases; nucleotides not matched to a gene: 10. CDR1 and CDR2 from the germline V gene are MNHNY and SVGAGI (reference sequence). The length of the CDR3 is 15 residues. CDR3 protein: CASSQLTGGVTEAFF. CDR3 sequence (DNA): TGTGCCAGCAGCCAACTAACAGGGGGTGTCACTGAAGCTTTCTTT.

This clone was found once. This chain links TRBV3-1 (or the pseudogene TRBV3-2) with TRBJ1-4; 8 bases line up with TRBD1. Unmatched junction bases numbered 4, after V lost 2 bases and J lost 8 bases. Germline values: CDR1 LGHDT, CDR2 YNNKEL (reference sequence). The CDR3 sequence is 14 residues long. The CDR3 spells CASSQRTGREKLFF. In DNA, the CDR3 is TGTGCCAGCAGCCAAAGGACAGGGAGGGAAAAACTGTTTTTT.

This sequence joins TRBV7-2 and TRBJ2-7; perhaps TRBD2 as D (6 bases). Germline CDR1 is SGHTA and CDR2 is FQGNSA. V shed 2 bases and J shed 2 bases, with 13 bases lying between them. This CDR3 is built from 15 residues. DNA for the CDR3: TGTGCCAGCAGCTTAAATGGGGGGTACCCCTACGAGCAGTACTTC. It specifies CASSLNGGYPYEQYF.

The chain is built from TRBV19 and TRBJ1-1, with 9 bases lining up with TRBD1. The V gene's germline CDR1 is LNHDA and CDR2 SQIVND (reference sequence). The CDR3 has 16 amino acids. V shed 5 bases, J shed 8 bases, and the junction held 15 bases outside the gene matches. The CDR3 spells CASSGYGTGKAGEAFF. For the CDR3, the DNA is TGTGCCAGTAGTGGATACGGGACAGGGAAAGCCGGGGAAGCTTTCTTT.

This chain connects TRBV28 to TRBJ2-2; D tentatively reads TRBD1 or TRBD2 (5 bases each). This CDR3 contains 14 residues. The germline V and J ends were trimmed by 6 bases and 6 bases, with 14 bases remaining between them. CDR1 MDHEN and CDR2 SYDVKM come from the germline V gene. CDR3 protein: CASSPPRDPGELFF. The DNA for the CDR3 is TGTGCCAGCAGCCCCCCCCGGGACCCCGGGGAGCTGTTTTTT.

This chain connects TRBV24-1 to TRBJ2-7; D call uncertain. The V gene's germline CDR1 is KGHDR and CDR2 SFDVKD. This CDR3 is 14 amino acids long. Between the trimmed V and J ends, which lost 10 bases and 2 bases, there was a span of 17 bases. Here the CDR3 reads CATKGWQRAYEQYF. The CDR3 DNA sequence: TGTGCCACTAAAGGGTGGCAAAGAGCCTACGAGCAGTACTTC.

In DNA form, the CDR3 reads TGTGCCAGCAGTTACGCGGGACAGGGGGATTCACCCCTCCACTTT. Translation gives CASSYAGQGDSPLHF. The chain has TRBV6-2 or TRBV6-3 and TRBJ1-6, with 11 nucleotides matching TRBD1. CDR3 length: 15 amino acids. The germline V gene encodes CDR1 MNHEY and CDR2 SVGEGT. V lost 2 bases to trimming and J lost 8 bases; unmatched junction nucleotides: 2.

The rearrangement joins TRBV19 to TRBJ2-3; tentatively, D is TRBD1 or TRBD2 (5 bases each). Germline V gives CDR1 LNHDA, CDR2 SQIVND (reference sequence). V was shortened by 4 bases and J by 2 bases, with 13 bases between the two germline ends. The CDR3 spans 15 residues. CDR3 protein: CASSTRGGSTDTQYF. The CDR3 region has the DNA TGTGCCAGTAGTACTCGGGGCGGGTCCACAGATACGCAGTATTTT.

This sequence joins TRBV27 and TRBJ1-3; D remains unclear. The germline gives CDR1 MNHEY, CDR2 SMNVEV (reference sequence). V lost 7 bases to trimming and J lost 0 bases, with 10 bases between them. CDR3 length: 14 residues. The CDR3: CASIERDSGNTIYF. The CDR3 nucleotides read TGTGCCAGCATCGAAAGAGACTCTGGAAACACCATATATTTT.

V and J are TRBV3-1 (or the pseudogene TRBV3-2) and TRBJ1-2; D is uncertain. Germline CDR1 and CDR2: LGHDT and YNNKEL (reference sequence). The germline V and J ends were trimmed by 3 bases and 7 bases, with 9 bases remaining between them. The CDR3 consists of 12 residues. The CDR3 loop reads CASSHRVAGYTF. CDR3 DNA: TGTGCCAGCAGCCACCGGGTTGCTGGCTACACCTTC.

In nucleotides, the CDR3 is TGCGCCAGCAGTGAATCCGCTGGAAACACCATATATTTT. The encoded protein is CASSESAGNTIYF. The chain is built from TRBV10-1 and TRBJ1-3, with D unresolved. V gave up 3 bases and J gave up 2 bases, with 5 bases separating them. The V gene's germline CDR1 is WNHNN and CDR2 SYGVQD (reference sequence). CDR3 length: 13 residues.

The rearrangement links TRBV7-3 to TRBJ2-2; 9 positions agree with TRBD1. Germline assignment: CDR1 SGHTA and CDR2 FQGTGA. The V and J ends lost 5 bases and 4 bases, in that order; junction bases with no gene match: 5. This CDR3 contains 15 residues. In DNA, the CDR3 is TGTGCCAGCAGCCAGGGACAGGGAGGCACCGGGGAGCTGTTTTTT. Protein: CASSQGQGGTGELFF.

The V gene is TRBV15, the J gene TRBJ1-6, with D hard to call. Trimming shortened V by 0 bases and J by 14 bases, and 14 bases separated the two germline ends. The CDR3 runs to 14 residues. Germline CDR1 is LNHNV and CDR2 is YYDKDF (reference sequence). CDR3 nucleotides: TGTGCCACCAGCAGAGACCCGACTTCTAGCACCCTCCACTTT. It specifies CATSRDPTSSTLHF.

This chain joins TRBV7-2 and TRBJ1-1; a possible D gene is TRBD1 (6 bases). The length of the CDR3 is 13 residues. Trimming stripped 2 bases from V and 11 bases from J, with 15 bases between. Germline CDR1 is SGHTA and CDR2 is FQGNSA. Here the CDR3 reads CASSLRGQTLAFF. The CDR3 nucleotides are TGTGCCAGCAGCTTACGTGGACAGACGTTGGCTTTCTTT.

CDR3 amino acids: CASSPRAYEQYF. CDR3 nucleotide sequence: TGTGCCAGTAGTCCGAGGGCCTACGAGCAGTACTTC. This chain connects TRBV19 to TRBJ2-7; TRBD2 might be the D (5 bases). Trimming took off 5 bases at V and 2 bases at J, with 7 bases between the two ends. Germline CDR1 and CDR2: LNHDA and SQIVND (reference sequence). The length of the CDR3 is 12 residues.

This CDR3 reads CASTLSGGATDTQYF. Here the CDR3 DNA reads TGTGCCAGCACTTTAAGCGGGGGGGCAACAGATACGCAGTATTTT. The V call is TRBV2, the J call TRBJ2-3; 10 positions agree with TRBD2. The germline V gene has CDR1 SNHLY and CDR2 FYNNEI. The CDR3 has 15 residues. V shed 7 bases, J shed 3 bases, and the junction held 7 bases outside the gene matches.

This clone appeared once. The chain couples TRBV7-2 to TRBJ1-1; 9 positions match TRBD1. CDR3 size: 14 residues. Trimming at V came to 5 bases and at J to 6 bases, leaving 7 bases not matched to a gene. Germline assignment: CDR1 SGHTA and CDR2 FQGNSA. For the CDR3, the DNA is TGTGCCAGCAGCCCGGACAGGGGAAACGCTGAAGCTTTCTTT. It yields the protein CASSPDRGNAEAFF.

This clone was found once. The CDR3 DNA reads TGTGCCAGCAGTTATGACAGGGGGCGGAATGAAAAACTGTTTTTT. It is translated as CASSYDRGRNEKLFF. The chain carries TRBV6-5 and TRBJ1-4; 10 positions agree with TRBD1. The trim removed 3 bases at V and 5 bases at J, leaving 3 bases unmatched. CDR1 is MNHEY, CDR2 SVGAGI, per germline. The CDR3 covers 15 residues.

The rearrangement joins TRBV28 to TRBJ1-1; 8 bases agree with TRBD1. Germline-derived CDR1 and CDR2 are MDHEN and SYDVKM. The V segment lost 6 bases and the J segment 4 bases; nucleotides outside the gene matches: 7. This CDR3 spans 14 amino acids. CDR3 in DNA: TGTGCCAGCAGCTTTATTACAGGGGGCACTGAAGCTTTCTTT. It encodes CASSFITGGTEAFF.

The chain employs TRBV7-2 and TRBJ1-6; 7 bases fit TRBD1. Per the germline V gene, CDR1 is SGHTA and CDR2 is FQGNSA. The CDR3 spans 15 residues. The junction had 6 bases not matched to a gene; V was cut back by 3 bases and J by 7 bases. CDR3 bases: TGTGCCAGCAGCTTGTCGTACAGGGGAAATTCACCCCTCCACTTT. Its translation is CASSLSYRGNSPLHF.

This clone was picked up one time. J is TRBJ1-1 and V is TRBV18; D gene uncertain. Trimming stripped 1 base from V and 0 bases from J, with 3 bases between. Germline V gene sequence: CDR1 KGHSH, CDR2 LQKENI. This CDR3 region has 13 residues. The CDR3 bases are TGTGCCAGCTCACCACGCATGAACACTGAAGCTTTCTTT. This translates into CASSPRMNTEAFF.

The genes are TRBV6-5 and TRBJ1-1; D is possibly TRBD1 (5 bases). CDR3 size: 15 residues. V was trimmed by 4 bases and J by 0 bases, leaving 12 bases between them. The V gene's germline CDR1 is MNHEY and CDR2 SVGAGI. CDR3 region: CASSSAGTVNTEAFF. As DNA, the CDR3 is TGTGCCAGCAGTTCCGCCGGGACGGTGAACACTGAAGCTTTCTTT.

The CDR3 loop reads CSASGQGGTEAFF. The CDR3 DNA reads TGCAGCGCCTCGGGACAGGGAGGTACTGAAGCTTTCTTT. The chain carries TRBV29-1 and TRBJ1-1; 9 bases are shared with TRBD1. CDR3 length: 13 residues. V trimming: 7 bases; J trimming: 5 bases; junction bases outside the gene matches: 8. CDR1 and CDR2 from the germline V gene are SQVTM and ANQGSEA.

This clone occurred once. The chain is built from TRBV18 and TRBJ1-5; D is possibly TRBD1 (5 bases). This CDR3 has 16 amino acids. The V gene lost 3 bases and the J gene lost 5 bases, with 17 bases spanning the gap. Germline CDR1 is KGHSH and CDR2 is LQKENI. The CDR3: CASSPLSGQDYQPQHF. The CDR3 DNA reads TGTGCCAGCTCACCTCTATCGGGGCAGGACTATCAGCCCCAGCATTTT. The variable domain in full, with the rest retrieved from reference TRBV18 and TRBJ1-5, is NAGVMQNPRHLVRRRGQEARLRCSPMKGHSHVYWYRQLPEEGLKFMVYLQKENIIDESGMPKERFSAEFPKEGPSILRIQQVVRGDSAAYFCASSPLSGQDYQPQHFGDGTRLSIL.

V usage is TRBV7-9 and J usage is TRBJ1-1, with TRBD1 matching over 8 bases. Germline CDR1 is SEHNR and CDR2 is FQNEAQ (reference sequence). The CDR3 sequence is 16 residues long. J was trimmed by 7 bases and V by 5 bases; bases with no gene match: 15. The CDR3 DNA sequence: TGTGCCAGCAGCCCGTGGACAGGGAAGGATCGTGGTGAAGCTTTCTTT. Its protein product is CASSPWTGKDRGEAFF.

This clone was observed a single time. The chain is built from TRBV7-9 and TRBJ2-4; no definite D call. This CDR3 comprises 15 residues. V was clipped by 5 bases and J by 0 bases, with 11 bases between them. The germline CDR1 and CDR2 sequences are SEHNR and FQNEAQ (reference sequence). As DNA, the CDR3 is TGTGCCAGCAGCCCCGGACCTCTAGCCAAAAACATTCAGTACTTC. This codes for CASSPGPLAKNIQYF.

The chain links TRBV5-8 to TRBJ1-4, with unresolved D. The CDR3 consists of 13 residues. Trimming took 1 base from V and 5 from J, leaving 6 bases between them. The germline gives CDR1 SGHTS, CDR2 YDEGEE. The chain's CDR3 is CASSLLMNEKLFF. CDR3 nucleotides: TGTGCCAGCAGCTTGCTAATGAATGAAAAACTGTTTTTT.

V gene TRBV6-6 combines with J gene TRBJ2-2; no firm D call. The CDR3 sequence is 12 residues long. The V end was cut by 0 bases, the J end by 6 bases, with 2 bases between. Per germline, CDR1 MNHNY and CDR2 SVGAGI (reference sequence). CDR3 loop: CASSYSAGELFF. The CDR3 DNA reads as TGTGCCAGCAGTTACTCCGCCGGGGAGCTGTTTTTT.

The V and J genes are TRBV5-4 and TRBJ1-2; the match to TRBD1 covers 8 bases. Germline V gene sequence: CDR1 SGHNT, CDR2 YYREEE (reference sequence). This CDR3 is 16 amino acids long. Trimming took 0 bases from V and 4 from J; bases not matched to a gene: 8. CDR3 loop: CASSLEVAQGAYGYTF. The CDR3 region has the DNA TGTGCCAGCAGCTTGGAGGTCGCGCAGGGGGCCTATGGCTACACCTTC.

V is TRBV4-3 and J is TRBJ1-3; D call uncertain. The CDR3 extends over 13 amino acids. V was pared by 1 base and J by 2 bases, with 3 bases between. Per the germline V gene, CDR1 is LGHNA and CDR2 is YSLEER. The CDR3 is CASSQVTGNTIYF. In DNA form, the CDR3 reads TGCGCCAGCAGCCAAGTTACTGGAAACACCATATATTTT.